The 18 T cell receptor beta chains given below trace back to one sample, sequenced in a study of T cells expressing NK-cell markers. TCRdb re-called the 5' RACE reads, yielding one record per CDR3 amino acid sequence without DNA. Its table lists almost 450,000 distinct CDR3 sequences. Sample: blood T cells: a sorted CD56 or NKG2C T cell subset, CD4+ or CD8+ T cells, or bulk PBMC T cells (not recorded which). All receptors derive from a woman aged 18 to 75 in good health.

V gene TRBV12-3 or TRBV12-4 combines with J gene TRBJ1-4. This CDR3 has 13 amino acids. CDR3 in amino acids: CASRTAAGEKLFF.

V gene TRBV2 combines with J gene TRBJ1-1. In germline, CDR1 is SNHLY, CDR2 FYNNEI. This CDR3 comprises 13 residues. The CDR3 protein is CASMVQANTEAFF.

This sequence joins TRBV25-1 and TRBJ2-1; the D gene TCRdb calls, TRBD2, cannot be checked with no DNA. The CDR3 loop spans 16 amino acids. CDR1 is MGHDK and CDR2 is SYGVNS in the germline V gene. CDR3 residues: CASSFSGTSGSNEQFF.

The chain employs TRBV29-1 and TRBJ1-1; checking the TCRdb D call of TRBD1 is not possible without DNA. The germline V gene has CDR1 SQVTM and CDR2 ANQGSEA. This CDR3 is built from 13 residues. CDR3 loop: CSINRGIVTEAFF.

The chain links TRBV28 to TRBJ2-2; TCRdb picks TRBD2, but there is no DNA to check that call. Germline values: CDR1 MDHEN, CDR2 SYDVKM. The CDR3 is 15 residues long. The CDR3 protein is CASSKREFRTGELFF.

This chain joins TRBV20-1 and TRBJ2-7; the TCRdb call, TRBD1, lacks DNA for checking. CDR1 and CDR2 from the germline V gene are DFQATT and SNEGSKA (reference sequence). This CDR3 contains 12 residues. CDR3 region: CSATRQGYEQYF.

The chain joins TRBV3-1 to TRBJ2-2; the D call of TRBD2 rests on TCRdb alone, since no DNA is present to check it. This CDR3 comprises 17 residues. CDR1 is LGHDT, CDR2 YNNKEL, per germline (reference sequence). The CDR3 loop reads CASSTGLAGELAGELFF.

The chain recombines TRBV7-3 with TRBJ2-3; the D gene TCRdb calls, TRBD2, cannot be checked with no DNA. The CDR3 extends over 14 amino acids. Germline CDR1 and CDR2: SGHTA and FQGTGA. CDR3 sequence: CASSPQGLAGGQYF. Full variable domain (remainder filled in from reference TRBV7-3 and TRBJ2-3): GAGVSQTPSNKVTEKGKYVELRCDPISGHTALYWYRQSLGQGPEFLIYFQGTGAADDSGLPNDRFFAVRPEGSVSTLKIQRTERGDSAVYLCASSPQGLAGGQYFGPGTRLTVL.

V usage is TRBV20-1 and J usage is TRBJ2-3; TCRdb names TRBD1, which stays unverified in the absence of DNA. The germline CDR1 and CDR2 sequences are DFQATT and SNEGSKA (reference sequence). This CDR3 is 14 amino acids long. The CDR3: CSASAGVVPDTQYF.

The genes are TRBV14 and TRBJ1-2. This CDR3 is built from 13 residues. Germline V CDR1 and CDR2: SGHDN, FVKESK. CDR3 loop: CASSPDLDYGYTF.

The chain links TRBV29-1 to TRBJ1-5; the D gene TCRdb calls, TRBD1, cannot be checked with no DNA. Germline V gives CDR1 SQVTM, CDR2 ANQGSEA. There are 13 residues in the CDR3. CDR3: CSVRQGTNQPQHF.

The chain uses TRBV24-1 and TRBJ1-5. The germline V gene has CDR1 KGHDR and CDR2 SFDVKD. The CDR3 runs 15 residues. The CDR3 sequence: CATSFRDLSNQPQHF.

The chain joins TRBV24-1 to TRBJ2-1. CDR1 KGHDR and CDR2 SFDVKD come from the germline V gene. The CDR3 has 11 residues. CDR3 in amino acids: CATSDINEQFF.

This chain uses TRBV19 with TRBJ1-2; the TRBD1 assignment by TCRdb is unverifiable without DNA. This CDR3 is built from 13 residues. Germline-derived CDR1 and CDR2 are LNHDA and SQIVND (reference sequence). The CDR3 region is CASTTGIGYGYTF.

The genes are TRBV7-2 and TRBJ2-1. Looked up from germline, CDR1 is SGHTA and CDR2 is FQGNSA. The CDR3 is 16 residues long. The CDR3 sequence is CASSLAPALGYNEQFF.

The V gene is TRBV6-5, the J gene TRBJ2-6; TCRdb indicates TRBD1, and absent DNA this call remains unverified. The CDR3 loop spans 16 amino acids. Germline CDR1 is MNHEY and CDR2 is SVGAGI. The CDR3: CASSSRGPSGANVLTF.

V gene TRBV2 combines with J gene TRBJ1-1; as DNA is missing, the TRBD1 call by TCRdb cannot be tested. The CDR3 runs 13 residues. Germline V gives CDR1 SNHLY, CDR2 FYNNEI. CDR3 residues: CASSAGLPTEAFF.

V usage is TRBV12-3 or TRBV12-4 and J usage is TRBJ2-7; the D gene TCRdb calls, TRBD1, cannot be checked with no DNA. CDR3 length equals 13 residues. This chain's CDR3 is CASRSGDTYEQYF.